Listed below are T cell receptor beta chains from one sample, sequenced in a study of cytomegalovirus exposure and HLA in healthy donors. Sequencing used immunoSEQ multiplex PCR; TCRdb keeps in-frame clones, though not all of them. The data show 110,000 to 150,000 clones, with 65% to 85% seen just once and roughly 7.3% held by the top ten. The sequenced sample consisted of PBMCs. The receptors stem from a man aged 25-40 years in good health and CMV-seronegative. Each CDR3 is given without its conserved first and last residue. Each record gives: V gene, clone size, CDR3 length, CDR3 protein. Some rows mark clone size as missing; the rest say once, few, many or name a class of expanded clone.

V: TRBV10-3
size: .
length: 12
CDR3: AISKDRATGELF

V: TRBV28
size: .
length: 11
CDR3: ASSLQRGDTQY

V: TRBV9
size: .
length: 12
CDR3: ASSVAIEAYEQY

V: TRBV5-1
size: few
length: 11
CDR3: ASSWTRNTEAF

V: TRBV6-1
size: .
length: 12
CDR3: ASSENRGPGGYT

V: TRBV9
size: .
length: 13
CDR3: ASTGIGSNYNEQF

V: TRBV7-6
size: .
length: 10
CDR3: ASSSGDSPLH

V: TRBV5-1
size: .
length: 12
CDR3: ASSLMREGETQY

V: TRBV5-1
size: .
length: 11
CDR3: ASGTVGTGELF

V: TRBV5-6
size: .
length: 11
CDR3: ASSARSSYEQY

V: TRBV14
size: few
length: 11
CDR3: ASSQDRREGYT

V: TRBV18
size: .
length: 10
CDR3: ASSPRADTQY

V: TRBV2
size: once
length: 12
CDR3: ASSTQGGGQPQH

V: TRBV19
size: .
length: 13
CDR3: ASSIGGGEAQPQH